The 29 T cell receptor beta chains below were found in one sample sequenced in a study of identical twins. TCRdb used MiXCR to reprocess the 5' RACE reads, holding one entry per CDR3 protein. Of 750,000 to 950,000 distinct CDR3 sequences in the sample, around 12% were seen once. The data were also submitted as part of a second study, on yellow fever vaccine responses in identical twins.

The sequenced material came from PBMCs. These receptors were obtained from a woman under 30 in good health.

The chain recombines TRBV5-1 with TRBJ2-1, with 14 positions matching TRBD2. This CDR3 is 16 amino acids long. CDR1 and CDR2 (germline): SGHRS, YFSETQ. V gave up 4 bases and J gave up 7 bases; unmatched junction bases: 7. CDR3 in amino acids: CASSKGLAGVGNEQFF. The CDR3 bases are TGCGCCAGCAGCAAGGGACTAGCGGGAGTTGGGAATGAGCAGTTCTTC.

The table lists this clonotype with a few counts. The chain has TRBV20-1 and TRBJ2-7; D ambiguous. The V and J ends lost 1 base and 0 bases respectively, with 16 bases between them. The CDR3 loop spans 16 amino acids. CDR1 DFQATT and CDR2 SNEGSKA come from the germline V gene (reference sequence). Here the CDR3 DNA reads TGCAGTGCTAGAGGCGAAGGAGCCCCGAGCTCCTACGAGCAGTACTTC. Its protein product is CSARGEGAPSSYEQYF.

The CDR3 region has the DNA TGCGGACTCGGTCGTCTAGCGCAAGAAGAGACCCAGTACTTC. Protein sequence: CGLGRLAQEETQYF. The rearrangement joins TRBV20-1 to TRBJ2-5; D might be TRBD2 (6 bases). Germline CDR1 and CDR2: DFQATT and SNEGSKA (reference sequence). This CDR3 is built from 14 residues.

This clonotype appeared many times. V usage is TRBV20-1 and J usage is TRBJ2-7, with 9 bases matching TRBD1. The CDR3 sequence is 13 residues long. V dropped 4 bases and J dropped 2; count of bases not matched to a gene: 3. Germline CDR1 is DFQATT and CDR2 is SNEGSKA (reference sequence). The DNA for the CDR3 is TGCAGTGCTAACCGGGACAGGGCCTACGAGCAGTACTTC. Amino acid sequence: CSANRDRAYEQYF.

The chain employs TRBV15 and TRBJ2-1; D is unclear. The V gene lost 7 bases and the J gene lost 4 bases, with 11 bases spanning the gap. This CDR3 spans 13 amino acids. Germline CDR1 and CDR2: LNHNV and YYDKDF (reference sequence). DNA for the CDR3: TGTGCCACCAACGGCCCTGCTTACAATGAGCAGTTCTTC. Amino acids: CATNGPAYNEQFF. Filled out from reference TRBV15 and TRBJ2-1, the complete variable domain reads DAMVIQNPRYQVTQFGKPVTLSCSQTLNHNVMYWYQQKSSQAPKLLFHYYDKDFNNEADTPDNFQSRRPNTSFCFLDIRSPGLGDTAMYLCATNGPAYNEQFFGPGTRLTVL.

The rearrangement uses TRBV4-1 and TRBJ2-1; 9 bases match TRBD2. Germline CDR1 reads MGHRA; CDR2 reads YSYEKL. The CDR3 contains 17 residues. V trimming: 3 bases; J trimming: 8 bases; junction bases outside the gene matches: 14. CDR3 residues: CASSHQGAGGIVDEQFF. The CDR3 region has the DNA TGCGCCAGCAGCCATCAAGGAGCGGGGGGCATAGTCGATGAGCAGTTCTTC.

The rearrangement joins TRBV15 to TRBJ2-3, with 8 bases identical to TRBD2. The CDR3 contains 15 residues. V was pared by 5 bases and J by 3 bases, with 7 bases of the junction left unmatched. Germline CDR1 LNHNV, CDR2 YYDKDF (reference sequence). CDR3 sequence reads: CATSDGRGKTDTQYF. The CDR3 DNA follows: TGTGCCACCAGCGACGGGAGGGGAAAGACAGATACGCAGTATTTT.

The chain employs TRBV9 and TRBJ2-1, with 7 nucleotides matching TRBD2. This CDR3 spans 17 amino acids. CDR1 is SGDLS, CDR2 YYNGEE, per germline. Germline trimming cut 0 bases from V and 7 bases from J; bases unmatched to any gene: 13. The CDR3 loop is CASSVAGRGPTRNEQFF. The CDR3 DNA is TGTGCCAGCAGCGTAGCGGGGAGGGGCCCAACCCGAAATGAGCAGTTCTTC.

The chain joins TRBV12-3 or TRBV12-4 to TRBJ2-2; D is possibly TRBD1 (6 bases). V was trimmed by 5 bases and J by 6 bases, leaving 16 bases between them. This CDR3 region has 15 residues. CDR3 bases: TGTGCCAGCAGTCCAGGGGACCTTTCGTCCGGGGAGCTGTTTTTT. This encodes CASSPGDLSSGELFF.

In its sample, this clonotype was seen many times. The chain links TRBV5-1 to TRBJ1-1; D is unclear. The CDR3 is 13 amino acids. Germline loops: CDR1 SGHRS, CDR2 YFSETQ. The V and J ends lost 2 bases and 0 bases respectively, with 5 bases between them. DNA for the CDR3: TGCGCCAGCAGCTTTGACGTGAACACTGAAGCTTTCTTT. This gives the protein CASSFDVNTEAFF.

This CDR3 is CASSSRTSGRRGETQYF. CDR3 nucleotides: TGTGCCAGCAGTTCCCGGACTAGCGGGAGACGAGGGGAGACCCAGTACTTC. V gene TRBV6-5 combines with J gene TRBJ2-5; 13 bases are shared with TRBD2. Germline-derived CDR1 and CDR2 are MNHEY and SVGAGI. J was trimmed by 5 bases and V by 4 bases; bases with no gene match: 10. The CDR3 runs to 17 residues.

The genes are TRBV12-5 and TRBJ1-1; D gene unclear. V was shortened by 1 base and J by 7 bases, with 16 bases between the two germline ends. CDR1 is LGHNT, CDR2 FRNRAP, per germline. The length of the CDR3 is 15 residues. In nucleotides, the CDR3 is TGTGCTAGTGGTTTGGCCCTCGGGCAGTCAGTTGAAGCTTTCTTT. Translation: CASGLALGQSVEAFF.

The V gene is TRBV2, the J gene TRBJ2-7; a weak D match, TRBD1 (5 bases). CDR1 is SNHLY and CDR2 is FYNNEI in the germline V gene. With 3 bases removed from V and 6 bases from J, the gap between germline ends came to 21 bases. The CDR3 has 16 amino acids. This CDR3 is CASSDRTRVNYCEQYF. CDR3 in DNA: TGTGCCAGCAGTGACCGGACACGGGTAAATTACTGCGAGCAGTACTTC.

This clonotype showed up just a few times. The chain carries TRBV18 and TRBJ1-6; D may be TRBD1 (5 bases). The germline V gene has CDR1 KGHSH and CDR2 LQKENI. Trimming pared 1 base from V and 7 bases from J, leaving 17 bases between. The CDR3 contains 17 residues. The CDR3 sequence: CASSPQGRGDRNSPLHF. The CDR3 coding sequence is TGTGCCAGCTCACCACAGGGGAGGGGCGATAGGAATTCACCCCTCCACTTT. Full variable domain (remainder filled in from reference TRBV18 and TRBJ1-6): NAGVMQNPRHLVRRRGQEARLRCSPMKGHSHVYWYRQLPEEGLKFMVYLQKENIIDESGMPKERFSAEFPKEGPSILRIQQVVRGDSAAYFCASSPQGRGDRNSPLHFGNGTRLTVT.

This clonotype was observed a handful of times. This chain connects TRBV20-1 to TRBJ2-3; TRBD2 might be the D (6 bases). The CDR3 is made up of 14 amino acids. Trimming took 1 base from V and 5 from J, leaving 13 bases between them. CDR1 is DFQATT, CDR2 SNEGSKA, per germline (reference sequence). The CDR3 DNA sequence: TGCAGTGCTAGAGTTGGCGGGGTTATAGATACGCAGTATTTT. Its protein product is CSARVGGVIDTQYF.

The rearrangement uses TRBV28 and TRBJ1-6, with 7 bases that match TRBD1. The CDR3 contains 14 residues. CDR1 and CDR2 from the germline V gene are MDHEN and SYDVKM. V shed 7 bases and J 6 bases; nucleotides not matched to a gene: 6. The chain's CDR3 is CASTVGQFNSPLHF. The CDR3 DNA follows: TGTGCCAGCACCGTGGGACAGTTTAATTCACCCCTCCACTTT.

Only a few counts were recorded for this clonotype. In nucleotides, the CDR3 is TGTGCCAGGGAAAAGATGGACAACTACGAGCAGTACGTC. It codes for CAREKMDNYEQYV. The chain carries TRBV7-9 and TRBJ2-7; D possibly corresponds to TRBD1 (5 bases). V gave up 9 bases and J gave up 3 bases, with 15 bases separating them. The CDR3 length is 13 residues. Germline CDR1 is SEHNR and CDR2 is FQNEAQ (reference sequence).

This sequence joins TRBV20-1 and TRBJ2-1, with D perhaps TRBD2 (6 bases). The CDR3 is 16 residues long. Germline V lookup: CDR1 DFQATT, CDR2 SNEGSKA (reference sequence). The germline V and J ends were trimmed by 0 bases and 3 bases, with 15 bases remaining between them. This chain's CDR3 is CSARDQEGSNYNEQFF. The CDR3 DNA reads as TGCAGTGCTAGAGATCAGGAGGGATCGAACTACAATGAGCAGTTCTTC.

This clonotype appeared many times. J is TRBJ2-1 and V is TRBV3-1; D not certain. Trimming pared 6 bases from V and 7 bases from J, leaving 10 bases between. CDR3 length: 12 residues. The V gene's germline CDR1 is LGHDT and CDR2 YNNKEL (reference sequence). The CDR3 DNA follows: TGTGCCAGCAGTCAACTCGGGAATGAGCAGTTCTTC. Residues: CASSQLGNEQFF.

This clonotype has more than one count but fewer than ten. DNA for the CDR3: TGTGCCAGCAGTAAAGACAGGGTCCAAGAGACCCAGTACTTC. Translating gives CASSKDRVQETQYF. The rearrangement links TRBV28 to TRBJ2-5, with 7 bases matching TRBD1. Germline V CDR1 and CDR2: MDHEN, SYDVKM. CDR3 length: 14 residues. Trimming at V came to 5 bases and at J to 1 base, leaving 4 bases not matched to a gene.

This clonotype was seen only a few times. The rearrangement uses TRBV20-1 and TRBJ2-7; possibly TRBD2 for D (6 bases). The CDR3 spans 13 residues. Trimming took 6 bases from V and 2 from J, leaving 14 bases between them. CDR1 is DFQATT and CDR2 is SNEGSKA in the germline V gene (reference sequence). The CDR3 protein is CSAQAGGTYEQYV. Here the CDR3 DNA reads TGCAGTGCCCAAGCCGGAGGGACCTACGAGCAGTACGTC.

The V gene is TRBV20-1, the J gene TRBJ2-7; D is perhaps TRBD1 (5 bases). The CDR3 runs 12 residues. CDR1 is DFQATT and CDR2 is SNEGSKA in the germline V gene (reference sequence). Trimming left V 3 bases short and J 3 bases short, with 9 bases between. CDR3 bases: TGCAGTGCTAGGGACACGGGCTACGAGCAGTACTTC. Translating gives CSARDTGYEQYF.

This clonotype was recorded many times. The CDR3, as DNA: TGTGCCAGCAGTTTAGGGACTAGCAATCAGCCCCAGCATTTT. Its protein is CASSLGTSNQPQHF. The chain links TRBV12-3 or TRBV12-4 to TRBJ1-5; D not certain. CDR3 length: 14 residues. V gave up 1 base and J gave up 0 bases, with 4 bases separating them.

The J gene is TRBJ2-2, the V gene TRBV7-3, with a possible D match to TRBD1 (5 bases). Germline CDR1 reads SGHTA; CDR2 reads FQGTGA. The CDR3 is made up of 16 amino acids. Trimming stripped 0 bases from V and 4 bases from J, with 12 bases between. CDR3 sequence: CASSLTGQAGTGELFF. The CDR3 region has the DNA TGTGCCAGCAGCTTAACGGGGCAGGCTGGCACCGGGGAGCTGTTTTTT.

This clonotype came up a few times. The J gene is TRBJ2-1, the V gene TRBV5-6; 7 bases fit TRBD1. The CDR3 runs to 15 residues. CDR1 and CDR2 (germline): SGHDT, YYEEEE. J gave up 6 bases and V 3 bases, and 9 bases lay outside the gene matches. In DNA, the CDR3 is TGTGCCAGCAGCTGGGGAACAGGGGTCGTCAATGAGCAGTTCTTC. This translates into CASSWGTGVVNEQFF.

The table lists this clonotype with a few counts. DNA for the CDR3: TGCAGTGCTAGACCCCCCACCTTAACAGGGCCCTACTCACCCCTCCACTTT. Its protein product is CSARPPTLTGPYSPLHF. The V call is TRBV20-1, the J call TRBJ1-6, with a possible D match to TRBD1 (6 bases). Germline CDR1 and CDR2: DFQATT and SNEGSKA (reference sequence). V gave up 2 bases and J gave up 10 bases, with 24 bases separating them. CDR3 length: 17 residues.

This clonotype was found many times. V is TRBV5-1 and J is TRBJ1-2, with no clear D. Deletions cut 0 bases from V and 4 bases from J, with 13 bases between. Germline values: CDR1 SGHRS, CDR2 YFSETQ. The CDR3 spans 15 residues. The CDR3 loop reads CASSLATGFGYGYTF. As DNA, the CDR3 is TGCGCCAGCAGCTTGGCGACGGGTTTTGGCTATGGCTACACCTTC.

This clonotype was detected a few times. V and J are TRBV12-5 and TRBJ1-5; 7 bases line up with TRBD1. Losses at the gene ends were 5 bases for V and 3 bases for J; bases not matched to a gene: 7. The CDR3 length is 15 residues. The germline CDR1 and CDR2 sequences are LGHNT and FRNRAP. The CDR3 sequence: CASGQGQTFNQPQHF. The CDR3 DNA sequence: TGTGCTAGTGGTCAGGGACAGACCTTCAATCAGCCCCAGCATTTT.

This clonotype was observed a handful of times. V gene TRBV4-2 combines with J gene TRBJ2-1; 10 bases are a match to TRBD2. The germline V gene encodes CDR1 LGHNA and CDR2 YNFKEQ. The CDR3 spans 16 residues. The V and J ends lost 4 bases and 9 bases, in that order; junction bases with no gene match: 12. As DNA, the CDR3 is TGTGCCAGCAGCCCTGAAGCGGGAGGGCCTCGCGGTGAGCAGTTCTTC. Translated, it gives CASSPEAGGPRGEQFF.